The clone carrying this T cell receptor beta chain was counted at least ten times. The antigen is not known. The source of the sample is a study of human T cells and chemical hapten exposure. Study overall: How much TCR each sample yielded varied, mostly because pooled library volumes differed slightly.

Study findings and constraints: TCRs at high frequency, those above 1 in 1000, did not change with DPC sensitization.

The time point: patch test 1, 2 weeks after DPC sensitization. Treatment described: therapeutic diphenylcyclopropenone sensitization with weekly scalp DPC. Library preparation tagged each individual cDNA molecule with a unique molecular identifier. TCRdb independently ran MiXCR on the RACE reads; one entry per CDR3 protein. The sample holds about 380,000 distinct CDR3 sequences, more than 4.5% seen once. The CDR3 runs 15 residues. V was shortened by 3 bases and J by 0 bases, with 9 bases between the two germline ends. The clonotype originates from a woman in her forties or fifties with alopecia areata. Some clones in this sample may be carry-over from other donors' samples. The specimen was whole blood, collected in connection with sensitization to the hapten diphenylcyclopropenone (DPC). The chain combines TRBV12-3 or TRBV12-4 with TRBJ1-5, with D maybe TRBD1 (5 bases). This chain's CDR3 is CASSFGGNSNQPQHF. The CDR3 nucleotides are TGTGCCAGCAGTTTTGGGGGGAATAGCAATCAGCCCCAGCATTTT.